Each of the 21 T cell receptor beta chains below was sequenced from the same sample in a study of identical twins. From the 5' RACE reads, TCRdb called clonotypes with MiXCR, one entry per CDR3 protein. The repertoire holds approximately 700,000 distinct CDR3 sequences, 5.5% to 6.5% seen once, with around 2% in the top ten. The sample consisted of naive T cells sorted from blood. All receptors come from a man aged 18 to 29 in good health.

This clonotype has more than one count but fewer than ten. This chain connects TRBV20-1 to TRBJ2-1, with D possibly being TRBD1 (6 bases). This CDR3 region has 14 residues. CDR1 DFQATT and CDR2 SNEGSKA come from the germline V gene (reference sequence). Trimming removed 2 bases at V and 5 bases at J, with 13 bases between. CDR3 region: CSARYWTANNEQFF. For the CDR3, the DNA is TGCAGTGCTAGATACTGGACAGCCAACAATGAGCAGTTCTTC.

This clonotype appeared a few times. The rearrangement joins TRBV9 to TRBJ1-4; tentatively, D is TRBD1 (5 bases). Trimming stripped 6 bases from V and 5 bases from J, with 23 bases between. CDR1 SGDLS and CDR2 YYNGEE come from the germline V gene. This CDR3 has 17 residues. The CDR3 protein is CASTTRARGALNEKLFF. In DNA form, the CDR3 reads TGTGCCAGCACTACCCGGGCCAGAGGGGCCTTAAATGAAAAACTGTTTTTT.

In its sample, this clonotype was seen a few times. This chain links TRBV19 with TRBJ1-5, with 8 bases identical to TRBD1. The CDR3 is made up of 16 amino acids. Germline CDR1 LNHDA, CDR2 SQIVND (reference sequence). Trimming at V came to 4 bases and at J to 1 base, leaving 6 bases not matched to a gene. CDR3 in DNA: TGTGCCAGTAGTAGAGGGGACAGGCGAAGCAATCAGCCCCAGCATTTT. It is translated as CASSRGDRRSNQPQHF.

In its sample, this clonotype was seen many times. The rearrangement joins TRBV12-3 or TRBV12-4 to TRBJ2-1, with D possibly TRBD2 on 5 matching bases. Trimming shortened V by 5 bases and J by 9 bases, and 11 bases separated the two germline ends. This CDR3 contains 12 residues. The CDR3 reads CASSPTRGEQFF. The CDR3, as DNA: TGTGCCAGCAGTCCAACTAGAGGTGAGCAGTTCTTC.

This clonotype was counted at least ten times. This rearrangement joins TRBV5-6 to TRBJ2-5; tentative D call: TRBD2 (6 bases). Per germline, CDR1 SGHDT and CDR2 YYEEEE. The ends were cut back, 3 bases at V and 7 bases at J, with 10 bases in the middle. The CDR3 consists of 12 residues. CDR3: CASSWGDGTQYF. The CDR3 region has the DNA TGTGCCAGCAGCTGGGGGGACGGGACCCAGTACTTC.

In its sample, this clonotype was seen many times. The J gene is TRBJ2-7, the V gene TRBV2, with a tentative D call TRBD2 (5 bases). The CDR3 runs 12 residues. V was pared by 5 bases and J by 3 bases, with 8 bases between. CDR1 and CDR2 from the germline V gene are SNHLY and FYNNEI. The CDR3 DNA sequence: TGTGCCAGCAGTTCCAGCGGCTACGAGCAGTACGTC. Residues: CASSSSGYEQYV.

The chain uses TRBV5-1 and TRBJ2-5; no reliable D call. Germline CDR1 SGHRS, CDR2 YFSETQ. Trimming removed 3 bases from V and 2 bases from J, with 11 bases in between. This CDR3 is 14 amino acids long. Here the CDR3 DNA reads TGCGCCAGCAGCTCGGGCAAGGCTCAAGAGACCCAGTACTTC. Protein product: CASSSGKAQETQYF.

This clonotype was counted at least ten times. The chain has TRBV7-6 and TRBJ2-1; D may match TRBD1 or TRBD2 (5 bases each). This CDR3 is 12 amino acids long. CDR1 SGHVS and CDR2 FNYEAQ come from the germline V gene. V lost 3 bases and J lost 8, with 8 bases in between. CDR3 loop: CASSFGGYEQFF. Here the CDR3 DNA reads TGTGCCAGCAGCTTTGGGGGTTATGAGCAGTTCTTC. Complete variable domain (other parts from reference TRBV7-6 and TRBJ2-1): GAGVSQSPRYKVTKRGQDVALRCDPISGHVSLYWYRQALGQGPEFLTYFNYEAQQDKSGLPNDRFSAERPEGSISTLTIQRTEQRDSAMYRCASSFGGYEQFFGPGTRLTVL.

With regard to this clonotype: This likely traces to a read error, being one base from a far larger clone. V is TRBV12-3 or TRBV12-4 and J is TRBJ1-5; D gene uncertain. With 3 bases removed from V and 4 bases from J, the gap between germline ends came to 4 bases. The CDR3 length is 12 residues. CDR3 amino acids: CASSLMNQPQHF. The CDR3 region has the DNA TGTGCCAGCAGTTTGATGAATCAGCCCCAGCATTTT.

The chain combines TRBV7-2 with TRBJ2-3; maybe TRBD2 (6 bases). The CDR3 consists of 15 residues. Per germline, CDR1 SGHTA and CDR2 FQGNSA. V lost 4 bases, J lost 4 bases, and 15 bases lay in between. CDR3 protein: CASSSRSGSPDTQYF. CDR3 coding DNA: TGTGCCAGCAGCTCCCGTAGCGGATCCCCAGATACGCAGTATTTT.

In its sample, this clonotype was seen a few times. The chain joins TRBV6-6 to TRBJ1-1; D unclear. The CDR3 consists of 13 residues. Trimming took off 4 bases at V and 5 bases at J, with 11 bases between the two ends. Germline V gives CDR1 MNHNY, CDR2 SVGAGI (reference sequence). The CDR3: CASSSRLDTEAFF. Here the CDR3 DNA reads TGTGCCAGCAGTTCCCGCCTGGATACTGAAGCTTTCTTT.

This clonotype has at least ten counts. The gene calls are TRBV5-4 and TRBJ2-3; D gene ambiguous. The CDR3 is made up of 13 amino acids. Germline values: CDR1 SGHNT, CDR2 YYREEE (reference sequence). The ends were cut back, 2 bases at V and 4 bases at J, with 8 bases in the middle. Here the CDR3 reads CASSFLGADTQYF. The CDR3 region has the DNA TGTGCCAGCAGCTTCCTGGGCGCAGATACGCAGTATTTT.

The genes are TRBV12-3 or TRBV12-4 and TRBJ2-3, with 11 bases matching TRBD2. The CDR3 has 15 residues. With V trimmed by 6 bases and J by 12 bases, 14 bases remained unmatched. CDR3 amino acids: CASSQILAGVDLQYF. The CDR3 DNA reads TGTGCCAGCAGCCAGATACTAGCGGGAGTGGATCTTCAGTATTTT.

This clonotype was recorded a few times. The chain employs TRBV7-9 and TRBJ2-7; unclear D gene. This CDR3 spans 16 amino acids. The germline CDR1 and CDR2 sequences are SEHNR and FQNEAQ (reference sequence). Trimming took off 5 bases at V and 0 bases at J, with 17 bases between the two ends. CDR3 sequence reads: CASSGTPGLNSYEQYF. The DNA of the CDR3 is TGTGCCAGCAGCGGTACACCGGGTCTGAACTCCTACGAGCAGTACTTC.

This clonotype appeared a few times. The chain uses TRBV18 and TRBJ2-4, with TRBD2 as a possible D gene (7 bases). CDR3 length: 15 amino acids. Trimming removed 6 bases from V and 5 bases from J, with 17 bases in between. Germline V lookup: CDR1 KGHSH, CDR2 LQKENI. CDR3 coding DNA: TGTGCCAGCTCCCGCGTTGGGGGGGCCGAAAACATTCAGTACTTC. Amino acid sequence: CASSRVGGAENIQYF.

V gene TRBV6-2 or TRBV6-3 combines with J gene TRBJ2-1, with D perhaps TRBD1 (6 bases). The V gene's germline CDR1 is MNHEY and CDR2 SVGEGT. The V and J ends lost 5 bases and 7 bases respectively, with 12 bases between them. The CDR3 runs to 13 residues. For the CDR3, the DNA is TGTGCCAGCAGTGGGAACAGGGAGAATGAGCAGTTCTTC. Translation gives CASSGNRENEQFF.

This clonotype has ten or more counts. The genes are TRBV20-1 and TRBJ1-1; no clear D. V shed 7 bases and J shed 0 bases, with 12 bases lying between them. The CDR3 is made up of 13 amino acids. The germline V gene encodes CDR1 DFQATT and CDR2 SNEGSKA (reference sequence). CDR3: CSVVSGVNTEAFF. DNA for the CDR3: TGCAGTGTCGTCAGCGGTGTGAACACTGAAGCTTTCTTT.

CDR3 bases: TGCGCCAGCAGCTTGAGTGGGGACGGCTACACCTTC. This encodes CASSLSGDGYTF. The chain joins TRBV5-1 to TRBJ1-2; tentatively, D is TRBD1 (5 bases). Germline V lookup: CDR1 SGHRS, CDR2 YFSETQ. Trimming took 1 base from V and 8 from J, leaving 9 bases between them. There are 12 residues in the CDR3.

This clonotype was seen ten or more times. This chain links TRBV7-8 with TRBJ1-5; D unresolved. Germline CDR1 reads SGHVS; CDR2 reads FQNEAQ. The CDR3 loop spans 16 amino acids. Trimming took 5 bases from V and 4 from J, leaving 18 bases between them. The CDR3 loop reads CASSPARWRNNQPQHF. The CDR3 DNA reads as TGTGCCAGCAGCCCGGCGAGATGGCGGAATAATCAGCCCCAGCATTTT.

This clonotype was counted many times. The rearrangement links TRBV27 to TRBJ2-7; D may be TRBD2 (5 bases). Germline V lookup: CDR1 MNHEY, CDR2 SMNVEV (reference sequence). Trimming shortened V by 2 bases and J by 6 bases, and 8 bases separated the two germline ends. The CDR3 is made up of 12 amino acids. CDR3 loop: CASSLTGIEQYF. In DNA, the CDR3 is TGTGCCAGCAGTTTAACGGGGATCGAGCAGTACTTC.

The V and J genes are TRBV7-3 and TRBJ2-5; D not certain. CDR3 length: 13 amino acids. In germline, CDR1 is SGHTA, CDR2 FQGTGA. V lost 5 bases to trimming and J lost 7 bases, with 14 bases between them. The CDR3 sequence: CASSDTREGTQYF. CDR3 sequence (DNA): TGTGCCAGCAGCGACACAAGGGAAGGGACCCAGTACTTC.